The next 2 T cell receptor beta chains were all read from a single sample in a study of cytomegalovirus exposure and HLA in healthy donors. Assay: immunoSEQ multiplex PCR; the TCRdb copy retains only in-frame clones and omits some. The data hold 150,000 to 200,000 clones, with around 84% observed a single time. Sequenced sample: PBMCs. The receptors originated from a man aged 18 to 30 in good health and CMV-seropositive.

The J gene is TRBJ1-2, the V gene TRBV6-1, with D unclear. This CDR3 comprises 14 residues. Germline CDR1 is MNHNS and CDR2 is SASEGT. Trimming pared 4 bases from V and 0 bases from J, leaving 9 bases between. The CDR3 sequence: CASSVLETNYGYTF. CDR3 nucleotides: TGTGCCAGCAGTGTGCTAGAGACTAACTATGGCTACACCTTC.

The chain combines TRBV7-9 with TRBJ2-7; D may be TRBD1 (5 bases). The V gene's germline CDR1 is SEHNR and CDR2 FQNEAQ (reference sequence). V was shortened by 6 bases and J by 0 bases, with 12 bases between the two germline ends. The CDR3 is made up of 14 amino acids. CDR3 protein: CASSRQGSSYEQYF. CDR3 in DNA: TGTGCCAGCAGTCGGCAGGGATCCTCCTACGAGCAGTACTTC.